This is a list of T cell receptor beta chains from one sample in a study of shared clonotypes between healthy human individuals. The table came from immunoSEQ multiplex PCR; TCRdb's copy has only in-frame clones and leaves some out. The sample carries roughly 2,500,000 clones, roughly 93% recorded once. Sequencing was performed on naive CD4+ T cells from PBMCs. Receptor source: a man aged 18 to 35 in good health. Some clones in this sample may be carry-over from other donors' samples. Both conserved end residues are part of each CDR3. Each record gives: V gene, CDR3 length, J gene, CDR3 protein.

>TRBV6-5|14|TRBJ2-3
CASSTPYEADTQYF
>TRBV2|14|TRBJ1-5
CASSDGQGDQPQHF
>TRBV27|16|TRBJ1-2
CASRERDTTGVYGYTF
>TRBV18|12|TRBJ1-1
CASSSRGDEAFF
>TRBV5-1|16|TRBJ2-3
CASSLGAGRTTDTQYF
>TRBV6-6|14|TRBJ1-1
CASSYGQGVGEAFF
>TRBV28|11|TRBJ1-2
CASGTGYGYTF
>TRBV28|13|TRBJ1-1
CASSPGLNTEAFF
>TRBV7-9|15|TRBJ2-7
CASSPPGQGSYEQYF
>TRBV15|15|TRBJ2-7
CATAKYRSNSYEQYF
>TRBV9|17|TRBJ2-5
CASSVGRASGRGETQYF
>TRBV5-1|16|TRBJ2-1
CASSLGLAGFYNEQFF
>TRBV5-1|13|TRBJ2-1
CASSFHGKTEQFF
>TRBV15|16|TRBJ1-5
CATSREGPTSNQPQHF
>TRBV28|15|TRBJ2-6
CASSTSGAGANVLTF
>TRBV28|15|TRBJ1-4
CASQALPGANEKLFF
>TRBV7-9|15|TRBJ1-3
CASSLGAGSGNTIYF
>TRBV5-5|15|TRBJ2-7
CASSLVAGGVYEQYF
>TRBV4-1|21|TRBJ2-4
CASSQDRDLAGGLLAKNIQYF
>TRBV7-2|14|TRBJ1-4
CASRPGWGNEKLFF
>TRBV18|14|TRBJ2-7
CASSTGRGLNEQYF